Detailed here is one T cell receptor beta chain. The antigen remains undetermined. The sample comes from a study of cytomegalovirus exposure and HLA in healthy donors. Study-wide results and limits: The authors assumed roughly uniform sequencing depth across donors for presence/absence analyses.

Primers included in the PCR were 60 Vbeta and 13 Jbeta primers. Sequencing was performed with immunoSEQ multiplex PCR; in TCRdb, only in-frame clones are kept and a portion is missing. The table includes about 170,000 clones, around four fifths detected once. The sequence came from a female donor in good health and CMV-seronegative. Sequencing was done on a sample of PBMCs.

CDR3 amino acids: CASSLGLQTSGNTIYF. DNA for the CDR3: TGTGCCAGCAGCTTAGGTCTACAGACCTCTGGAAACACCATATATTTT. This chain connects TRBV7-2 to TRBJ1-3, with no clear D. The ends were cut back, 1 base at V and 0 bases at J, with 10 bases in the middle. CDR1 is SGHTA, CDR2 FQGNSA, per germline. The CDR3 sequence is 16 residues long.